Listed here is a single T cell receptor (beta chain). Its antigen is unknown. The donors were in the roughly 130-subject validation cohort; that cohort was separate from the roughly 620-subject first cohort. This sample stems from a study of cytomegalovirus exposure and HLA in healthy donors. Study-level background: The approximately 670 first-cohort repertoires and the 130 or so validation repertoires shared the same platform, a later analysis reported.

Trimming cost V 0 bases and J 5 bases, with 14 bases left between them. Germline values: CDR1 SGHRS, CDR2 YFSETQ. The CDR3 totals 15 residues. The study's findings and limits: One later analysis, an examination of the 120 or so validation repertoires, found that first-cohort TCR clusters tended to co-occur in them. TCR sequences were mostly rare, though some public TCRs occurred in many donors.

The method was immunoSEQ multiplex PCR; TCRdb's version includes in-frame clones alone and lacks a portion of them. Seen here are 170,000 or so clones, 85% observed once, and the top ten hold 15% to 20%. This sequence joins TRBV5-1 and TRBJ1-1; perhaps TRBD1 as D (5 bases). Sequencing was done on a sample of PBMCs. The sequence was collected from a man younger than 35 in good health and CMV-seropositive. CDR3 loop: CASSLVDFGGTEAFF. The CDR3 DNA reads TGCGCCAGCAGCTTGGTTGACTTCGGGGGGACTGAAGCTTTCTTT. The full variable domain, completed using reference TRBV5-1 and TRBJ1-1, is KAGVTQTPRYLIKTRGQQVTLSCSPISGHRSVSWYQQTPGQGLQFLFEYFSETQRNKGNFPGRFSGRQFSNSRSEMNVSTLELGDSALYLCASSLVDFGGTEAFFGQGTRLTVV.